The 29 T cell receptor beta chains listed next were all sequenced from one sample in a study of T cells after yellow fever vaccination (dated by TCRdb to the late 2010s). The library came from 5' RACE. Sequencing instrument: Illumina HiSeq 2500. Starting from the raw public reads, TCRdb applied fastp trimming at Q25, assembled clones with MiXCR and retained in-frame beta chains. All rows with the same CDR3 protein become a single entry with the most common DNA and genes. The sample has 450,000 to 600,000 distinct CDR3 sequences on record, less than 20% of them singletons. The ten largest clones add up to 17% of the sample. The intended sense of this specimen's treatment or condition label: live attenuated yellow fever vaccine strain. Material: PBMCs, obtained 5 to 6 days after the first yellow fever vaccination. The receptors originated from a man younger than 35 who received the YFV17D yellow fever vaccine.

This chain connects TRBV9 to TRBJ1-1, with D tentatively TRBD1 (5 bases). This CDR3 is built from 12 residues. Trimming left V 7 bases short and J 5 bases short, with 12 bases between. CDR1 and CDR2 from the germline V gene are SGDLS and YYNGEE. The CDR3 reads CASGGVGTEAFF. The CDR3 DNA reads TGTGCCAGCGGAGGGGTTGGGACTGAAGCTTTCTTT.

This clonotype was detected a few times. J is TRBJ1-5 and V is TRBV4-1; D remains unclear. The V gene lost 0 bases and the J gene lost 0 bases, with 15 bases spanning the gap. Germline V gives CDR1 MGHRA, CDR2 YSYEKL. CDR3 length: 18 amino acids. The CDR3 DNA reads as TGCGCCAGCAGCCAAGATCTGACGAAGGTTTATAGCAATCAGCCCCAGCATTTT. Amino acid sequence: CASSQDLTKVYSNQPQHF.

The rearrangement uses TRBV10-3 and TRBJ2-6; D is perhaps TRBD1 (5 bases). The V end lost 8 bases, the J end lost 3 bases, and 11 bases lay between the germline ends. From germline, CDR1 is ENHRY and CDR2 SYGVKD. CDR3 size: 14 residues. The CDR3 nucleotides read TGTGCCATCCAGGGTCGGGTTGGGGCCAACGTCCTGACTTTC. It specifies CAIQGRVGANVLTF.

This clonotype has just a few counts. The J gene is TRBJ2-5, the V gene TRBV2; D remains ambiguous. Germline assignment: CDR1 SNHLY and CDR2 FYNNEI. The CDR3 contains 13 residues. Trimming removed 2 bases from V and 5 bases from J, with 9 bases in between. The CDR3: CASSEHLGETQYF. The CDR3 DNA follows: TGTGCCAGCAGTGAACATCTGGGGGAGACCCAGTACTTC.

This clonotype was observed a handful of times. One junction end disagrees with the germline gene, perhaps due to a read error. J is TRBJ1-4 and V is TRBV7-7; D may be TRBD1 (5 bases). CDR3 length equals 14 residues. Germline V gene sequence: CDR1 SSHAT, CDR2 FNYEAQ (reference sequence). The DNA for the CDR3 is TGTGCTAGCAGCTTAGACGGGACCCGGGAAAAACTGTTTTTT. It specifies CASSLDGTREKLFF.

The chain couples TRBV6-2 or TRBV6-3 to TRBJ2-7, with 11 bases aligning to TRBD2. J was trimmed by 2 bases and V by 6 bases; bases with no gene match: 6. The germline V gene encodes CDR1 MNHEY and CDR2 SVGEGT. This CDR3 is built from 15 residues. The DNA of the CDR3 is TGTGCCAGCAGCCCTCTAGCGGGGGGTGCCTACGAGCAGTACTTC. This codes for CASSPLAGGAYEQYF.

The chain combines TRBV6-1 with TRBJ2-7; TRBD2 agrees at 7 bases. Germline CDR1 reads MNHNS; CDR2 reads SASEGT. The trim removed 2 bases at V and 3 bases at J, leaving 4 bases unmatched. CDR3 size: 14 residues. In DNA form, the CDR3 reads TGTGCCAGCAGTGAACAGGGAGGGGTCTACGAGCAGTACGTC. Translation: CASSEQGGVYEQYV.

The CDR3 sequence: CSATGTLNGETQYF. Here the CDR3 DNA reads TGCAGTGCTACCGGGACTCTAAACGGGGAGACCCAGTACTTC. J is TRBJ2-5 and V is TRBV20-1; possibly TRBD2 for D (6 bases). The CDR3 is 14 amino acids. V lost 4 bases and J lost 5, with 17 bases in between. Germline V CDR1 and CDR2: DFQATT, SNEGSKA (reference sequence).

The chain couples TRBV20-1 to TRBJ2-3, with 8 bases lining up with TRBD1. CDR1 is DFQATT, CDR2 SNEGSKA, per germline (reference sequence). J lost 4 bases, V lost 6 bases, and 9 bases had no gene match. The CDR3 extends over 14 amino acids. Here the CDR3 reads CSARDRGGADTQYF. The CDR3 DNA is TGCAGTGCCCGCGACAGGGGAGGAGCAGATACGCAGTATTTT.

This clonotype was counted only a few times. The rearrangement links TRBV10-1 to TRBJ2-2; 8 bases are shared with TRBD2. V lost 0 bases to trimming and J lost 7 bases; unmatched junction nucleotides: 4. The CDR3 has 15 residues. The germline CDR1 and CDR2 sequences are WNHNN and SYGVQD (reference sequence). CDR3 nucleotides: TGCGCCAGCAGTGAGTCCGGGAGGGAGATCGGGGAGCTGTTTTTT. It yields the protein CASSESGREIGELFF.

The gene calls are TRBV20-1 and TRBJ2-6; 12 bases match TRBD2. Germline CDR1 DFQATT, CDR2 SNEGSKA (reference sequence). With V trimmed by 0 bases and J by 3 bases, 12 bases remained unmatched. The CDR3 totals 20 residues. The CDR3 protein is CSARDGPSSGGAGGANVLTF. DNA for the CDR3: TGCAGTGCTAGAGATGGCCCCTCTAGCGGGGGGGCCGGTGGGGCCAACGTCCTGACTTTC.

A few counts support this clonotype. The J gene is TRBJ2-1, the V gene TRBV6-1; D could derive from TRBD1 or TRBD2 (5 bases each). CDR3 length: 13 amino acids. Germline CDR1 is MNHNS and CDR2 is SASEGT. V lost 6 bases to trimming and J lost 9 bases, with 15 bases between them. CDR3 coding DNA: TGTGCCAGCAGCCCGAGTTGGGGGAGTGAGCAGTTCTTC. This codes for CASSPSWGSEQFF.

This clonotype was picked up a small number of times. The rearrangement joins TRBV5-1 to TRBJ1-3; D gene unclear. V lost 1 base and J 5 bases, leaving 10 bases between the germline ends. The CDR3 contains 14 residues. The germline V gene encodes CDR1 SGHRS and CDR2 YFSETQ. CDR3 in DNA: TGCGCCAGCAGCTTGATGTCAGATCGAAACACCATATATTTT. Translated: CASSLMSDRNTIYF. Using reference TRBV5-1 and TRBJ1-3 for the parts outside the CDR3, the full variable domain is KAGVTQTPRYLIKTRGQQVTLSCSPISGHRSVSWYQQTPGQGLQFLFEYFSETQRNKGNFPGRFSGRQFSNSRSEMNVSTLELGDSALYLCASSLMSDRNTIYFGEGSWLTVV.

This clonotype came up a few times. The chain is built from TRBV7-8 and TRBJ2-4; 10 positions agree with TRBD1. With 4 bases clipped from V and 1 base from J, the junction kept 13 bases outside the gene matches. This CDR3 is built from 19 residues. CDR1 is SGHVS, CDR2 FQNEAQ, per germline. The CDR3 bases are TGTGCCAGCAGCTCCGGGACAGGGGAGGCCGGTAGGGCCAAAAACATTCAGTACTTC. Its protein product is CASSSGTGEAGRAKNIQYF.

The J gene is TRBJ2-1, the V gene TRBV5-1; 7 bases line up with TRBD1. From germline, CDR1 is SGHRS and CDR2 YFSETQ. The CDR3 is 16 residues long. V lost 0 bases to trimming and J lost 2 bases; unmatched junction nucleotides: 5. The CDR3 bases are TGCGCCAGCAGCTTGGCCGGGACAGACCCCTACAATGAGCAGTTCTTC. Translating gives CASSLAGTDPYNEQFF.

Only a few counts were recorded for this clonotype. The V and J genes are TRBV4-2 and TRBJ2-3; 13 nucleotides match TRBD2. Germline lookup yields CDR1 LGHNA and CDR2 YNFKEQ. V gave up 2 bases and J gave up 2 bases; unmatched junction bases: 4. The CDR3 contains 17 residues. Here the CDR3 DNA reads TGTGCCAGCAGCCAAAGACTAGCGGGGGGTTCCACAGATACGCAGTATTTT. Residues: CASSQRLAGGSTDTQYF.

The chain carries TRBV7-2 and TRBJ2-3; 10 bases line up with TRBD2. Trimming cost V 5 bases and J 5 bases; bases outside gene matches: 10. Germline values: CDR1 SGHTA, CDR2 FQGNSA. This CDR3 is built from 16 residues. The CDR3 protein is CASSPGTSGVGDTQYF. CDR3 sequence (DNA): TGTGCCAGCAGCCCCGGCACTAGCGGGGTGGGAGATACGCAGTATTTT.

The gene calls are TRBV19 and TRBJ2-1; the D is unclear. The V gene's germline CDR1 is LNHDA and CDR2 SQIVND (reference sequence). V gave up 4 bases and J gave up 3 bases, with 10 bases separating them. The CDR3 extends over 14 amino acids. The CDR3 here is CASSSLVGYNEQFF. The CDR3 nucleotides are TGTGCCAGTAGTAGCCTGGTCGGCTACAATGAGCAGTTCTTC.

This clonotype was seen a few times. The chain has TRBV10-3 and TRBJ1-4; no firm D call. The CDR3 spans 18 residues. CDR1 ENHRY and CDR2 SYGVKD come from the germline V gene. V lost 0 bases and J lost 0, with 14 bases in between. DNA for the CDR3: TGTGCCATCAGTGAGTCGATAGGCGCCCGTGCAACTAATGAAAAACTGTTTTTT. Its protein product is CAISESIGARATNEKLFF.

This clonotype showed up just a few times. The J gene is TRBJ2-5, the V gene TRBV4-1; perhaps TRBD2 as D (5 bases). This CDR3 spans 15 amino acids. Trimming took 1 base from V and 6 from J, leaving 15 bases between them. Germline CDR1 and CDR2: MGHRA and YSYEKL. This chain's CDR3 is CASSQGTGERKTQYF. Written as DNA, the CDR3 is TGCGCCAGCAGCCAAGGAACCGGGGAGAGAAAGACCCAGTACTTC.

The genes are TRBV7-8 and TRBJ2-7; possible D gene TRBD1, 5 bases. Germline V gene data show CDR1 as SGHVS and CDR2 as FQNEAQ. CDR3 length equals 13 residues. Trimming cost V 2 bases and J 2 bases, with 7 bases left between them. CDR3 DNA: TGTGCCAGCAGCTTACGGACAACCTACGAGCAGTACTTC. Protein sequence: CASSLRTTYEQYF.

This clonotype has more than one count but fewer than ten. The CDR3 region has the DNA TGTGCCAGCAGCCCATATCCCGTTTCCAGGGACAGGATGAACACTGAAGCTTTCTTT. Its protein product is CASSPYPVSRDRMNTEAFF. This chain links TRBV11-1 with TRBJ1-1; 8 positions agree with TRBD1. V trimming: 5 bases; J trimming: 0 bases; junction bases outside the gene matches: 17. The germline CDR1 and CDR2 sequences are SGHAT and FQDESV (reference sequence). This CDR3 comprises 19 residues. Looking up the rest from reference TRBV11-1 and TRBJ1-1 gives the full variable domain: EAEVAQSPRYKITEKSQAVAFWCDPISGHATLYWYRQILGQGPELLVQFQDESVVDDSQLPKDRFSAERLKGVDSTLKIQPAELGDSAMYLCASSPYPVSRDRMNTEAFFGQGTRLTVV.

This clonotype was detected a few times. The V call is TRBV4-1, the J call TRBJ2-7; 9 bases map to TRBD1. V lost 1 base, J lost 3 bases, and 7 bases stayed unmatched. This CDR3 has 16 residues. The germline gives CDR1 MGHRA, CDR2 YSYEKL. The CDR3 bases are TGCGCCAGCAGCCAAGGGAAAGGACAGGGGTTCTACGAGCAGTACTTC. Its translation is CASSQGKGQGFYEQYF.

This clonotype was observed a handful of times. J is TRBJ2-7 and V is TRBV23-1; 7 bases match TRBD1. TRBV23-1 is an ORF for which the function is uncertain. CDR3 size: 15 residues. With 4 bases clipped from V and 3 bases from J, the junction kept 9 bases outside the gene matches. CDR3 amino acids: CASSRPGQTLYEQYV. CDR3 nucleotide sequence: TGCGCCAGCAGTCGGCCGGGACAGACACTCTACGAGCAGTACGTC.

This clonotype was seen a few times. The CDR3 nucleotides read TGCGCCAGCAGCCAAATCGACTTGGGCTTTGGCGGTCAGCCCCAGCATTTT. Translated: CASSQIDLGFGGQPQHF. The chain couples TRBV4-1 to TRBJ1-5; no reliable D call. This CDR3 spans 17 amino acids. V lost 2 bases to trimming and J lost 6 bases, with 20 bases between them. Germline V gene data show CDR1 as MGHRA and CDR2 as YSYEKL.

The CDR3 here is CASSIVGFSGANVLTF. CDR3 sequence (DNA): TGTGCCAGTAGTATCGTAGGTTTCTCTGGGGCCAACGTCCTGACTTTC. This chain uses TRBV19 with TRBJ2-6; no reliable D call. The CDR3 loop spans 16 amino acids. V was clipped by 3 bases and J by 0 bases, with 9 bases between them. Germline CDR1 is LNHDA and CDR2 is SQIVND (reference sequence). The full variable domain, its missing parts supplied by reference TRBV19 and TRBJ2-6, is DGGITQSPKYLFRKEGQNVTLSCEQNLNHDAMYWYRQDPGQGLRLIYYSQIVNDFQKGDIAEGYSVSREKKESFPLTVTSAQKNPTAFYLCASSIVGFSGANVLTFGAGSRLTVL.

This clonotype has just a few counts. The rearrangement joins TRBV12-3 or TRBV12-4 to TRBJ1-5, with D maybe TRBD1 (6 bases). The CDR3 consists of 13 residues. Trimming pared 7 bases from V and 7 bases from J, leaving 14 bases between. The CDR3 is CASNLGGQQPQHF. The CDR3 DNA reads TGTGCCAGCAACTTAGGGGGGCAGCAGCCCCAGCATTTT.

J is TRBJ1-2 and V is TRBV12-3 or TRBV12-4, with 10 bases identical to TRBD1. Trimming took 7 bases from V and 4 from J; bases not matched to a gene: 6. This CDR3 is 14 amino acids long. The CDR3 bases are TGTGCCAGCACCGACAGGGGGCTTCCCTATGGCTACACCTTC. Its translation is CASTDRGLPYGYTF.

This clonotype occurred once. A much larger clonotype is one base distant, so this may be a read error. The chain joins TRBV27 to TRBJ2-3; D not resolved. Trimming took off 3 bases at V and 4 bases at J, with 5 bases between the two ends. Germline V CDR1 and CDR2: MNHEY, SMNVEV (reference sequence). The CDR3 has 12 residues. DNA for the CDR3: TGTGCCAGCAGTTTCGTCGCAGATACGCAGTATTTT. Its protein product is CASSFVADTQYF.